The rows below give T cell receptor beta chains drawn from one sample of a study of T cell responses to AZD1222 COVID-19 vaccine. Sequenced by immunoSEQ multiplex PCR; TCRdb stores in-frame clones only, minus some. The data hold about 98,000 clones, with approximately 85% observed a single time. Source: peripheral blood, taken on day 0 of AZD1222 vaccination. Every receptor here comes from an adult in good health. Each CDR3 is given with its conserved first and last residue. The D gene is left open where the match is weak. For some rows the clone size is stated as once, few or many, or as a class when expanded; others skip it.

>-|TRBV2|-|TRBJ1-1
TGTGCCAGCAGCCGCCGAGGGGCCGAAGCTTTCTTT
CASSRRGAEAFF
>-|TRBV28|-|TRBJ2-5
TGTGCCAGCAGTTTCCCGGGCACTGGGGTGGAGACCCAGTACTTC
CASSFPGTGVETQYF
>-|TRBV3-1/TRBV3-2|-|TRBJ2-6
TGTGCCAGCAGCCAAGGTAGAGGGTCCTCTCTCTCTGGGGCCAACGTCCTGACTTTC
CASSQGRGSSLSGANVLTF
>-|TRBV7-2|-|TRBJ2-3
TGTGCCAGCAGCTTCTACACAGATACGCAGTATTTT
CASSFYTDTQYF
>-|TRBV5-6|-|TRBJ2-5
TGTGCCAGCAGCTTGGTGGGGGTAGAGACCCAGTACTTC
CASSLVGVETQYF
>-|TRBV19|once|TRBJ1-5
TGTGCCAGTACTTTGACAGGCCGTGGGGCCCAGCATTTT
CASTLTGRGAQHF
>-|TRBV6-5|-|TRBJ2-1
TGTGCCAGCAGACTACAGGGTCTGGGCTACAATGAGCAGTTCTTC
CASRLQGLGYNEQFF
>TRBD2|TRBV28|-|TRBJ2-3
TGTGCCAGCAGCCGAGGACTAGCGACAGATACGCAGTATTTT
CASSRGLATDTQYF
>-|TRBV7-9|-|TRBJ2-3
TGTGCCAGCAGCTTAGTTGAGGGGATTGGTACGCAGTATTTT
CASSLVEGIGTQYF
>-|TRBV27|-|TRBJ2-4
TGTGCCAGCAGTTCCCTTGGAGAGCCTCGTCAGTACTTC
CASSSLGEPRQYF
>-|TRBV5-1|-|TRBJ1-3
TGCGCCAGCAGCTCAGGAACTAGGTCTCAGGGAAACACCATATATTTT
CASSSGTRSQGNTIYF
>TRBD2|TRBV10-1|-|TRBJ2-1
TGCGCCAGCAGCCCTAAAGCGGGAGAGGCATCCTACAATGAGCAGTTCTTC
CASSPKAGEASYNEQFF
>-|TRBV30|-|TRBJ2-2
TGTGCCTGCCCCCCGCGTGGCACCGGGGAGCTGTTTTTT
CACPPRGTGELFF
>-|TRBV3-1/TRBV3-2|-|TRBJ2-3
TGTGCCAGCAGCCCGACAGGGACTAGCACAGATACGCAGTATTTT
CASSPTGTSTDTQYF
>-|TRBV10-3|-|TRBJ2-7
TGTGCCATCAGTTTACAGCCTCCAAGCTCCTACGAGCAGTACTTC
CAISLQPPSSYEQYF
>-|TRBV28|-|TRBJ1-1
TGTGCCAGCAGTCCGAACAGGGTCTTTGGCGCTGAAGCTTTCTTT
CASSPNRVFGAEAFF
>-|TRBV29-1|-|TRBJ2-7
TGCAGCGGGGAGCAGGCCTACGAGCAGTACTTC
CSGEQAYEQYF
>-|TRBV15|-|TRBJ1-6
TGTGCCACCAGCAAGGGAGGGGATAATTCACCCCTCCACTTT
CATSKGGDNSPLHF
>-|TRBV10-1|once|TRBJ2-1
TGCGCCAGCATGAGGAGAAGGCCGGAAGAGCAGTTCTTC
CASMRRRPEEQFF
>TRBD1|TRBV5-1|-|TRBJ1-2
TGCGCCAGCAGCTTGGAGGGACAGGGCTCCTATGGCTACACCTTC
CASSLEGQGSYGYTF
>-|TRBV9|-|TRBJ1-5
TGTGCCAGCAGCGTGGGGCGGACCAATCAGCCCCAGCATTTT
CASSVGRTNQPQHF
>TRBD2|TRBV29-1|-|TRBJ2-1
TGCAGCGTTGTGGTCCTAGCGGGAGGGGCGAGCTCCTACAATGAGCAGTTCTTC
CSVVVLAGGASSYNEQFF
>-|TRBV19|-|TRBJ2-2
TGTGCCAGTAGTTACAGGAGCGGGGAGCTGTTTTTT
CASSYRSGELFF
>TRBD1|TRBV19|-|TRBJ1-2
TGTGCCAGTAGTATAGATCCGGGACAGGGAAACTATGGCTACACCTTC
CASSIDPGQGNYGYTF
>-|TRBV3-1/TRBV3-2|-|TRBJ1-1
TGTGCCAGCAGCCAAGCTAAGAAGACGTGGATGAACACTGAAGCTTTCTTT
CASSQAKKTWMNTEAFF
>-|TRBV3-1/TRBV3-2|-|TRBJ1-5
TGTGCCAGCAGCCCCTCCAGGGATCAGCCCCAGCATTTT
CASSPSRDQPQHF
>TRBD1|TRBV6-5|-|TRBJ1-4
TGTGCCAGCAGGCCGACAGGGGCTAATGAAAAACTGTTTTTT
CASRPTGANEKLFF
>-|TRBV5-1|-|TRBJ2-7
TGCGCCAGCAGCACCCGGGGCTCCTACGAGCAGTACTTC
CASSTRGSYEQYF
>TRBD2|TRBV3-1/TRBV3-2|-|TRBJ2-1
TGTGCCAGCAGCCAAACTAGCGGGAGTTGGAATGAGCAGTTCTTC
CASSQTSGSWNEQFF
>TRBD1|TRBV10-3|-|TRBJ1-2
TGTGCCATCAGCCGACAGGGTGACTATGGCTACACCTTC
CAISRQGDYGYTF
>-|TRBV7-2|-|TRBJ1-4
TGTGCCAGCAGCCGCCAGACAGACTTAAGTGAAAAACTGTTTTTT
CASSRQTDLSEKLFF
>-|TRBV18|-|TRBJ1-2
TGTGCCAGCTCACCACCGCTTAATCAGGCCTTCTATGGCTACACCTTC
CASSPPLNQAFYGYTF
>TRBD1|TRBV5-1|-|TRBJ1-3
TGCGCCAGCAGCGACAGGGGGCCTGGAAACACCATATATTTT
CASSDRGPGNTIYF
>-|TRBV21-1|once|TRBJ2-1
TGTGCCACCCGAACTAGCGGCTCCTACAATGAGCAGTTCTTC
CATRTSGSYNEQFF
>-|TRBV28|-|TRBJ2-7
TGTGCCAGCAGTTTTGTGGGTTCCTCCTACGAGCAGTACTTC
CASSFVGSSYEQYF
>TRBD1|TRBV19|-|TRBJ2-7
TGTGCCAGTAGTTACAGGACAGGGGGCTTTGAGCAGTACTTC
CASSYRTGGFEQYF
>TRBD1|TRBV4-1|-|TRBJ2-7
TGCGCCAGCAGCCTGGGGACCGGACAGGGGGCCGGAGAGCAGTACTTC
CASSLGTGQGAGEQYF
>-|TRBV27|-|TRBJ2-2
TGTGCCAGCAGTTCACAGGGAATCACCGGGAAGCTGTTTTTT
CASSSQGITGKLFF
>-|TRBV28|-|TRBJ1-5
TGTGCCAGCAGTTTGCACAGAGGTCCGGGTGGCAATCAGCCCCAGCATTTT
CASSLHRGPGGNQPQHF
>TRBD1|TRBV19|-|TRBJ2-1
TGTGCCAGTACCCGCGGGACAGGTAACAATGAGCAGTTCTTC
CASTRGTGNNEQFF
>TRBD1|TRBV5-1|-|TRBJ1-5
TGCGCCAGCAGCTATGGACAGGGGGGCCAGCCCCAGCATTTT
CASSYGQGGQPQHF
>-|TRBV7-3|-|TRBJ2-6
TGTGCCAGCAGCTTGTCAGGCTCTGGGGCCAACGTCCTGACTTTC
CASSLSGSGANVLTF
>-|TRBV10-3|-|TRBJ1-1
TGTGCCATCCGAGAGGACGTCCGCTGGACTGAAGCTTTCTTT
CAIREDVRWTEAFF
>-|TRBV5-1|-|TRBJ2-3
TGCGCCAGCAGCTTGGCCTCGAGGGGCACAGATACGCAGTATTTT
CASSLASRGTDTQYF
>-|TRBV5-1|few|TRBJ2-2
TGCGCCAGCAGCTTGGGCTACGGGGAGCTGTTTTTT
CASSLGYGELFF
>-|TRBV7-9|-|TRBJ2-5
TGTGCCAGCAGCTTAGTTGGGATTTCGGGGGAGACCCAGTACTTC
CASSLVGISGETQYF
>-|TRBV19|-|TRBJ2-7
TGTGCCAGTAGTCGAGCGCACATAGACTACGAGCAGTACTTC
CASSRAHIDYEQYF
>TRBD1|TRBV7-2|-|TRBJ2-7
TGTGCCAGCAGCTTATCTGGGACAGGGGAGAGGTACGAGCAGTACTTC
CASSLSGTGERYEQYF